Below, one TCR beta chain is given with its context. The target antigen is unknown. Treatment defined: roughly nine-day PBMC culture with coronavirus spike peptide pools or control peptides (ViraFEST assay). Researchers used the Oncomine TCR Beta short-read assay to sequence DNA from cultured CD4+ T cells. In TCRdb, the PCR reads were re-called with MiXCR into one record per CDR3 protein. The sample has just over 4,000 distinct CDR3 sequences; 15% to 20% are singletons. The data are from a study of vaccination and CD4 T cells after COVID-19. Overall study: Nine convalescent patients had mild and one had severe PCR-confirmed SARS-CoV-2 disease. The convalescents, six males and four females, included two who were Hispanic.

V gave up 4 bases and J gave up 1 base; unmatched junction bases: 5. The V gene's germline CDR1 is LNHDA and CDR2 SQIVND (reference sequence). The CDR3 is made up of 16 amino acids. Sequencing used CD4+ T cells from blood, cultured in vitro. The V and J genes are TRBV19 and TRBJ2-3; the match to TRBD2 covers 10 bases. The TCR sequence derives from a human donor who had recovered from COVID-19. CDR3 residues: CASSKWTSGGTDTQYF. The DNA for the CDR3 is TGTGCCAGTAGTAAGTGGACTAGCGGTGGCACAGATACGCAGTATTTT.